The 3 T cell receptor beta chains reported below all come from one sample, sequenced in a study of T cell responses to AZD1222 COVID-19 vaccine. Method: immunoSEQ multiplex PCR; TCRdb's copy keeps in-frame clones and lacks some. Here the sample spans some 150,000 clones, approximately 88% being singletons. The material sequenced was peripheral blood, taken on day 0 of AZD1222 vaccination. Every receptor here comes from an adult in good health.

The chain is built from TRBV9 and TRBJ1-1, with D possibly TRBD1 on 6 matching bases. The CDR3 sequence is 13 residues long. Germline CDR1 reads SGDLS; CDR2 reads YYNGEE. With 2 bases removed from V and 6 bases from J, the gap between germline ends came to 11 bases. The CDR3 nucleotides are TGTGCCAGCAGCGTCACAGGGCTCGCTGAAGCTTTCTTT. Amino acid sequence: CASSVTGLAEAFF. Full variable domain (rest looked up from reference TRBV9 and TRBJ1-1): DSGVTQTPKHLITATGQRVTLRCSPRSGDLSVYWYQQSLDQGLQFLIQYYNGEERAKGNILERFSAQQFPDLHSELNLSSLELGDSALYFCASSVTGLAEAFFGQGTRLTVV.

CDR3 protein: CASREVFSSGNTIYF. In DNA, the CDR3 is TGTGCCAGCAGGGAGGTTTTCAGCTCTGGAAACACCATATATTTT. This chain joins TRBV27 and TRBJ1-3; D unresolved. The length of the CDR3 is 15 residues. Germline values: CDR1 MNHEY, CDR2 SMNVEV (reference sequence). With 6 bases removed from V and 0 bases from J, the gap between germline ends came to 12 bases.

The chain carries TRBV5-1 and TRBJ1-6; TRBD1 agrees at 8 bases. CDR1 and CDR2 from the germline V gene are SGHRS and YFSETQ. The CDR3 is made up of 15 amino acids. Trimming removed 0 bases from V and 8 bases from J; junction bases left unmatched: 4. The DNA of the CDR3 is TGCGCCAGCAGCTTGGGAACAGGGGGTTATTCACCCCTCCACTTT. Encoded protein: CASSLGTGGYSPLHF.